The text below deals with one T cell receptor beta chain. It has no known antigen specificity. Nothing much larger sits one base from this clone, and base qualities are not available. The record originates from a study of Ad26.COV2.S vaccination and SARS-CoV-2 variants (dated by TCRdb to the early 2020s). About the investigation overall: Donors in the vaccine arm were drawn from COV1001, a multicentre, randomized, double-blind, placebo-controlled phase I-IIa trial testing Ad26.COV2.S in healthy adults. Trial participants were randomized into five groups of five, in which low-dose or high-dose Ad26.COV2.S was given once or twice, or placebo was given on both occasions. Investigators did not know the trial group allocation while performing experiments and assessing outcomes. A total of around 32 samples were included in the TCR-sequenced set, comprising about 20 Ad26.COV2.S vaccine recipients, 5 placebo recipients and 8 SARS-CoV-2 convalescent individuals. Dosing of Ad26.COV2.S was intramuscular, at either 5x10^10 or 1x10^11 viral particles, delivered as one shot or as two shots spaced 56 days apart. TCRbeta repertoire sequencing was used to assess the specificity and breadth of SARS-CoV-2-reactive T cell receptors after Ad26.COV2.S vaccination.

Findings and caveats that apply to the study as a whole: Substantial breadth of spike-specific CD8+ and CD4+ T cell responses was reported after vaccination. The study lacked the statistical power to compare responses across vaccine doses or regimens. Vaccine and placebo recipients had similar non-spike TCR breadth, a finding consistent with the vaccine containing only spike. Compared with placebo recipients, Ad26.COV2.S recipients showed higher spike-specific TCR breadth (P = 0.0014). The authors noted that total T cell responses may have been underestimated by the TCR breadth and depth analyses.

TCRbeta CDR3 regions were sequenced with the immunoSEQ Assay. After extraction, genomic DNA underwent amplification by bias-controlled multiplex PCR, followed by high-throughput sequencing. The authors' pipeline ran thus. Collapsing and filtering of sequences were performed to quantify the absolute abundance of each unique TCRbeta CDR3 region. T cell fraction was estimated by normalization of TCRbeta template counts to usable DNA, with usable DNA being measured through amplification of reference genes present in all nucleated cells. Repertoire TCRs were annotated as SARS-CoV-2-specific by exact matching of V gene, CDR3 amino acid sequence and J gene to a known reactive TCR set. The reference SARS-CoV-2 TCR set came from MIRA and was filtered for enrichment in COVID-19-positive ImmuneCODE repertoires, removing public or cross-reactive TCRs. Using the MIRA antigens, annotated TCRs were further analysed by specific ORF or by position within an ORF. Breadth was defined as the number of annotated unique rearrangements divided by the total number of unique productive rearrangements, and depth was defined as the summed frequency of the annotated unique rearrangements. Two-sided Wilcoxon rank-sum tests were applied when comparing TCR breadth between groups. TCRdb obtained this table from immuneACCESS and retained in-frame rearrangements with V and J assigned. These tables miss some clones; where compared with another copy, unresolved V genes account for less than half of the shortfall, and the remainder is unexplained. That table gives V, J and clone size, and the DNA gave D and trimming. The sample contains under 550,000 clones, approximately 88% of them found a single time. Together, the top ten hold approximately 4% of the sample.

The treatment or condition label, read with the paper, signifies: 15 to 20 received Ad26.COV2.S at low or high dose, single or two shots; about 5 received placebo; per-sample allocation not given. Repertoires of vaccine and placebo recipients were sequenced from samples taken on day 63 after the first injection. Between 29 July and 7 August 2020, Cohort 1b enrolled about 27 adults aged 18-55 years at one site in Boston, USA. Ad26.COV2.S was a replication-incompetent adenovirus type 26 vector that expressed a prefusion-stabilized SARS-CoV-2 spike protein derived from the original Wuhan strain. The germline V gene encodes CDR1 MDHEN and CDR2 SYDVKM. V is clipped by 6 bases and J by 4 bases, and the sequence between their germline boundaries is 12 bases long. Inclusive of the bounding cysteine and phenylalanine, the CDR3 is 13 residues long. Only the CDR3 DNA stays, 39 bases, in frame from base 1.

The sequencing used peripheral blood, collected in a trial of Ad26.COV2.S vaccine versus placebo. This sequence originates from a person between 18 and 65 years old who received the Ad26.COV2.S COVID-19 vaccine or a placebo. The sequence joins TRBV28 to TRBJ1-1, with the D gene uncertain. CDR3 sequence: CASSTPGGTEAFF. The bases are TGTGCCAGCAGCACCCCTGGTGGCACTGAAGCTTTCTTT.